These 25 T cell receptor beta chains came from one sample sequenced in a study of T cells in Graves' hyperthyroidism and ophthalmopathy. Amplified TCR beta CDR3 regions came from RNA transcripts. First-round RT-PCR targeting the TCR CDR3 was performed with the HTBI primer set. TCRdb re-analysed the multiplex PCR reads in MiXCR, keeping a single row per CDR3 protein. The sample includes hundreds of thousands of distinct CDR3 sequences, 46% of them seen just once. Sequencing was done on a sample of peripheral blood or thyroid tissue (not recorded which). The receptors originated from a woman aged 18-29 years with Graves' hyperthyroidism.

This sequence joins TRBV24-1 and TRBJ1-3, with D unresolved. The CDR3 has 16 amino acids. Between the trimmed V and J ends, which lost 2 bases and 8 bases, there was a span of 18 bases. CDR1 KGHDR and CDR2 SFDVKD come from the germline V gene. The DNA for the CDR3 is TGTGCCACCAGTGATTCACTAGCGGGAAGGTCGGACACCATATATTTT. Translating it yields CATSDSLAGRSDTIYF.

The genes are TRBV2 and TRBJ2-7; D perhaps matches TRBD2 (6 bases). The germline V and J ends were trimmed by 3 bases and 7 bases, with 16 bases remaining between them. The CDR3 totals 14 residues. Germline V lookup: CDR1 SNHLY, CDR2 FYNNEI. The CDR3 coding sequence is TGTGCCAGCAGTGACGGGGGTTATCAGGATGAGCAGTACTTC. Amino acids: CASSDGGYQDEQYF. Looking up the rest from reference TRBV2 and TRBJ2-7 gives the full variable domain: EPEVTQTPSHQVTQMGQEVILRCVPISNHLYFYWYRQILGQKVEFLVSFYNNEISEKSEIFDDQFSVERPDGSNFTLKIRSTKLEDSAMYFCASSDGGYQDEQYFGPGTRLTVT.

This rearrangement joins TRBV20-1 to TRBJ2-2; the D gene is possibly TRBD1 (5 bases). CDR3 length: 13 residues. Germline CDR1 is DFQATT and CDR2 is SNEGSKA (reference sequence). The ends were cut back, 4 bases at V and 5 bases at J, with 11 bases in the middle. CDR3 loop: CSATGARTGELFF. In DNA, the CDR3 is TGCAGTGCTACTGGGGCCAGAACCGGGGAGCTGTTTTTT.

This clonotype was seen a few times. The V call is TRBV10-3, the J call TRBJ1-1, with D possibly being TRBD1 (5 bases). V was pared by 10 bases and J by 1 base, with 19 bases between. The CDR3 runs 15 residues. CDR1 ENHRY and CDR2 SYGVKD come from the germline V gene. Written as DNA, the CDR3 is TGTGCCAGCAGCGGGGGAGTAGGGTGGAACACTGAAGCTTTCTTT. Amino acids: CASSGGVGWNTEAFF.

CDR3 region: CASGYRLRHGGTDTQYF. CDR3 bases: TGTGCCAGCGGTTACAGGCTGCGGCATGGGGGGACAGATACGCAGTATTTT. The V call is TRBV2, the J call TRBJ2-3; D might be TRBD2 (6 bases). Germline V gene sequence: CDR1 SNHLY, CDR2 FYNNEI. V gave up 8 bases and J gave up 3 bases, with 24 bases separating them. The CDR3 extends over 17 amino acids. Full variable domain (outside the CDR3, taken from reference TRBV2 and TRBJ2-3): EPEVTQTPSHQVTQMGQEVILRCVPISNHLYFYWYRQILGQKVEFLVSFYNNEISEKSEIFDDQFSVERPDGSNFTLKIRSTKLEDSAMYFCASGYRLRHGGTDTQYFGPGTRLTVL.

This chain links TRBV10-3 with TRBJ2-7, with D possibly matching TRBD1 (6 bases). V dropped 3 bases and J dropped 0 bases, with 9 bases sitting between them. Germline-derived CDR1 and CDR2 are ENHRY and SYGVKD. CDR3 length equals 14 residues. CDR3 coding DNA: TGTGCCATCAGTGATCGACAGGACTCCTACGAGCAGTACTTC. The encoded protein is CAISDRQDSYEQYF.

A few counts support this clonotype. V usage is TRBV7-9 and J usage is TRBJ1-1; D is uncertain. Germline V gives CDR1 SEHNR, CDR2 FQNEAQ (reference sequence). V was pared by 2 bases and J by 1 base, with 8 bases between. This CDR3 is 14 amino acids long. CDR3 protein: CASSLITGNTEAFF. CDR3 DNA: TGTGCCAGCAGCTTAATAACGGGGAACACTGAAGCTTTCTTT.

V is TRBV20-1 and J is TRBJ1-4; D call uncertain. The length of the CDR3 is 17 residues. CDR1 DFQATT and CDR2 SNEGSKA come from the germline V gene (reference sequence). The V gene lost 5 bases and the J gene lost 2 bases, with 21 bases spanning the gap. The chain's CDR3 is CSAQLPGPMPTNEKLFF. CDR3 DNA sequence: TGCAGTGCTCAACTACCCGGACCGATGCCTACTAATGAAAAACTGTTTTTT.

This clonotype was detected a few times. The chain links TRBV29-1 to TRBJ1-1; tentatively, D is TRBD1 (5 bases). This CDR3 contains 13 residues. Looked up from germline, CDR1 is SQVTM and CDR2 is ANQGSEA. V lost 5 bases and J lost 2, with 12 bases in between. CDR3 DNA sequence: TGCAGCGTTTATGGGGGTACCAACACTGAAGCTTTCTTT. It is translated as CSVYGGTNTEAFF.

V is TRBV19 and J is TRBJ1-2; D not certain. CDR1 and CDR2 from the germline V gene are LNHDA and SQIVND (reference sequence). With 5 bases removed from V and 1 base from J, the gap between germline ends came to 20 bases. The CDR3 is 17 amino acids. The CDR3 bases are TGTGCCAGTAGTGAGGGATCCCGATCTCACCTTAACTATGGCTACACCTTC. Translation gives CASSEGSRSHLNYGYTF.

The J gene is TRBJ1-1, the V gene TRBV6-5; D might be TRBD1 (5 bases). This CDR3 region has 13 residues. CDR1 is MNHEY, CDR2 SVGAGI, per germline. The V end was cut by 7 bases, the J end by 4 bases, with 13 bases between. This CDR3 is CASIDPGSTEAFF. The CDR3 DNA sequence: TGTGCCAGCATCGACCCAGGGAGCACTGAAGCTTTCTTT.

CDR3 coding DNA: TGTGCCACCAGCTCTGAGGGAAGGTCCTCTGGGGCCAACGTCCTGACTTTC. This translates into CATSSEGRSSGANVLTF. This chain joins TRBV15 and TRBJ2-6, with TRBD2 as a possible D gene (5 bases). Germline CDR1 LNHNV, CDR2 YYDKDF (reference sequence). Between the trimmed V and J ends, which lost 5 bases and 0 bases, there was a span of 14 bases. This CDR3 has 17 amino acids.

This chain joins TRBV11-3 and TRBJ1-1; TRBD1 is a possible D gene (5 bases). Germline CDR1 reads SGHNT; CDR2 reads YENEEA. This CDR3 comprises 15 residues. With 5 bases removed from V and 2 bases from J, the gap between germline ends came to 15 bases. This chain's CDR3 is CASSPLGDPNTEAFF. The CDR3 bases are TGTGCCAGCAGCCCTCTCGGGGACCCAAACACTGAAGCTTTCTTT.

The rearrangement uses TRBV6-1 and TRBJ1-4, with TRBD1 matching over 9 bases. Germline V lookup: CDR1 MNHNS, CDR2 SASEGT. The CDR3 is made up of 14 amino acids. The ends lost 7 bases at V and 6 bases at J; junction bases unmatched: 6. CDR3 loop: CASTGWTGDEKLFF. The CDR3 nucleotides are TGTGCCAGCACCGGATGGACAGGGGATGAAAAACTGTTTTTT.

Concerning this clonotype itself: Possible read error: a much larger clone is one base away. The chain links TRBV7-9 to TRBJ1-2; 7 bases fit TRBD1. Germline-derived CDR1 and CDR2 are SEHNR and FQNEAQ (reference sequence). CDR3 length: 13 amino acids. This chain's CDR3 is CANSLGQEYGYTF. As DNA, the CDR3 is TGTGCCAACAGCTTAGGACAGGAATATGGCTACACCTTC.

The genes are TRBV20-1 and TRBJ1-5; D possibly corresponds to TRBD1 (5 bases). The germline gives CDR1 DFQATT, CDR2 SNEGSKA (reference sequence). The germline V and J ends were trimmed by 0 bases and 8 bases, with 17 bases remaining between them. The CDR3 is 15 amino acids. The CDR3: CSAREGGWGLKPQHF. In DNA, the CDR3 is TGCAGTGCTAGAGAGGGGGGTTGGGGACTCAAGCCCCAGCATTTT.

About this clonotype: A much larger clone differs from this one at a single base, so this may be a read error. The gene calls are TRBV7-8 and TRBJ2-7, with a possible D match to TRBD1 (6 bases). CDR3 length: 15 residues. Germline V gene lookup returns CDR1 SGHVS and CDR2 FQNEAQ. Trimming shortened V by 5 bases and J by 1 base, and 15 bases separated the two germline ends. CDR3 DNA: TGTGCCAGCAGCGCCAAAGCCAGGGGATCCTACGAGCAGTACTTC. It is translated as CASSAKARGSYEQYF.

This clonotype has just one count. The CDR3 bases are TGCAGCCAAGACCCCAGACGGAACACTGAAGCTTTCTTT. Translated: CSQDPRRNTEAFF. This chain links TRBV29-1 with TRBJ1-1; D remains unclear. In germline, CDR1 is SQVTM, CDR2 ANQGSEA. This CDR3 comprises 13 residues. The ends were cut back, 8 bases at V and 1 base at J, with 14 bases in the middle. Supplemented by reference TRBV29-1 and TRBJ1-1, the full variable domain reads SAVISQKPSRDICQRGTSLTIQCQVDSQVTMMFWYRQQPGQSLTLIATANQGSEATYESGFVIDKFPISRPNLTFSTLTVSNMSPEDSSIYLCSQDPRRNTEAFFGQGTRLTVV.

This clonotype was seen more than once but under ten times. This chain connects TRBV2 to TRBJ2-2; D remains ambiguous. Germline V gives CDR1 SNHLY, CDR2 FYNNEI. The CDR3 spans 14 residues. V was shortened by 4 bases and J by 3 bases, with 9 bases between the two germline ends. The CDR3 loop is CASSGARHTGELFF. Written as DNA, the CDR3 is TGTGCCAGCAGTGGGGCCAGGCACACCGGGGAGCTGTTTTTT.

This clonotype was recorded only once. V gene TRBV20-1 combines with J gene TRBJ2-5, with 9 positions matching TRBD2. The CDR3 is 12 amino acids. The trim removed 3 bases at V and 6 bases at J, leaving 2 bases unmatched. Germline CDR1 DFQATT, CDR2 SNEGSKA (reference sequence). The CDR3 is CSARLAGKTQYF. The CDR3 DNA follows: TGCAGTGCTAGGCTAGCGGGAAAGACCCAGTACTTC.

At least ten counts were recorded for this clonotype. V usage is TRBV20-1 and J usage is TRBJ2-7, with unresolved D. The V gene lost 3 bases and the J gene lost 4 bases, with 4 bases spanning the gap. The CDR3 has 10 amino acids. In germline, CDR1 is DFQATT, CDR2 SNEGSKA (reference sequence). CDR3 nucleotide sequence: TGCAGTGCTAGCGGTTACGAGCAGTACTTC. This gives the protein CSASGYEQYF.

At least ten counts were recorded for this clonotype. V gene TRBV20-1 combines with J gene TRBJ2-7; D is ambiguous. CDR3 length: 12 residues. The germline CDR1 and CDR2 sequences are DFQATT and SNEGSKA (reference sequence). V shed 7 bases and J shed 6 bases, with 16 bases lying between them. This CDR3 is CSVPDNSLEQYF. The CDR3 region has the DNA TGCAGTGTCCCGGATAATTCCCTCGAGCAGTACTTC.

This clonotype was seen at least ten times. V is TRBV2 and J is TRBJ1-2; 7 nucleotides align to TRBD1. This CDR3 region has 11 residues. The ends lost 6 bases at V and 10 bases at J; junction bases unmatched: 5. Per the germline V gene, CDR1 is SNHLY and CDR2 is FYNNEI. The CDR3 loop is CASRGTANYTF. The CDR3, as DNA: TGTGCCAGCAGAGGGACAGCCAACTACACCTTC.

Many counts were recorded for this clonotype. This rearrangement joins TRBV7-2 to TRBJ1-4; a weak D match, TRBD1 (5 bases). CDR3 size: 14 residues. The ends were cut back, 3 bases at V and 3 bases at J, with 8 bases in the middle. Germline V lookup: CDR1 SGHTA, CDR2 FQGNSA. This chain's CDR3 is CASSFWGANEKLFF. The CDR3 nucleotides are TGTGCCAGCAGCTTCTGGGGGGCTAATGAAAAACTGTTTTTT.

This clonotype was found many times. The junction departs from germline at one end; a sequencing error may be responsible. V is TRBV10-3 and J is TRBJ1-6; D unclear. Germline V gene data show CDR1 as ENHRY and CDR2 as SYGVKD. The length of the CDR3 is 14 residues. CDR3 nucleotide sequence: TGTACCATCAGTGATATCTCCTATAATTCACCCCTCCACTTT. This gives the protein CTISDISYNSPLHF.